These 16 T cell receptor beta chains share one sample of origin, sequenced in a study of blood T cell repertoires in COVID-19 (dated by TCRdb to 2018 to 2021). Libraries were built with the immunoSEQ multiplex PCR assay. TCRdb took over this immuneACCESS table, retaining in-frame rearrangements with V and J assigned. Such tables are incomplete; in checked studies, under half of the missing clones stem from an unresolved V gene, and the remainder is unexplained. The sample has fewer than 200,000 clones on record, nearly 90% of them singletons. Around 1.9% of the sample rests with the top ten. Sequenced sample: peripheral blood. The source of these receptors is a man in his late teens or twenties who had recovered from COVID-19.

The chain links TRBV6-5 to TRBJ1-2; D possibly corresponds to TRBD1 (5 bases). V was clipped by 3 bases and J by 4 bases, with 15 bases between them. The germline CDR1 and CDR2 sequences are MNHEY and SVGAGI. The CDR3 length is 15 residues. The CDR3, as DNA: TGTGCCAGCAGTTATACCCGTCGGGGGGTCTATGGCTACACCTTC. Its translation: CASSYTRRGVYGYTF.

The chain links TRBV7-2 to TRBJ1-1; 7 bases are a match to TRBD1. Germline trimming cut 3 bases from V and 4 bases from J; bases unmatched to any gene: 11. The CDR3 length is 16 residues. The germline V gene encodes CDR1 SGHTA and CDR2 FQGNSA. The CDR3 sequence: CASSLAQTGVPTEAFF. CDR3 DNA: TGTGCCAGCAGCTTGGCCCAAACAGGGGTCCCCACTGAAGCTTTCTTT. Using reference TRBV7-2 and TRBJ1-1 for the parts outside the CDR3, the full variable domain is GAGVSQSPSNKVTEKGKDVELRCDPISGHTALYWYRQSLGQGLEFLIYFQGNSAPDKSGLPSDRFSAERTGGSVSTLTIQRTQQEDSAVYLCASSLAQTGVPTEAFFGQGTRLTVV.

The chain joins TRBV19 to TRBJ1-2, with TRBD1 identical over 9 bases. Looked up from germline, CDR1 is LNHDA and CDR2 is SQIVND (reference sequence). The V and J ends lost 6 bases and 0 bases, in that order; junction bases with no gene match: 11. This CDR3 has 17 residues. The CDR3 sequence: CASSTGTGSSSNYGYTF. For the CDR3, the DNA is TGTGCCAGTAGCACCGGGACAGGGTCATCATCTAACTATGGCTACACCTTC.

The chain employs TRBV29-1 and TRBJ2-1; 7 positions agree with TRBD2. V gave up 5 bases and J gave up 9 bases; unmatched junction bases: 19. CDR1 is SQVTM, CDR2 ANQGSEA, per germline. The CDR3 has 16 amino acids. The CDR3 region has the DNA TGCAGCGTTCGGCCAGGTAGCGGCGACACGGGGGGTGAGCAGTTCTTC. The encoded protein is CSVRPGSGDTGGEQFF.

In nucleotides, the CDR3 is TGTGCCAGCTCACCACCCGGGACTATCCACAATGAGCAGTTCTTC. Translated, it gives CASSPPGTIHNEQFF. This sequence joins TRBV18 and TRBJ2-1; TRBD2 agrees at 7 bases. Germline CDR1 and CDR2: KGHSH and LQKENI. Trimming removed 0 bases from V and 5 bases from J; junction bases left unmatched: 4. There are 15 residues in the CDR3.

This clone came up once. This chain connects TRBV5-5 to TRBJ1-4; D gene uncertain. Between the trimmed V and J ends, which lost 0 bases and 7 bases, there was a span of 13 bases. Germline V gene sequence: CDR1 SGHKS, CDR2 YYEKEE (reference sequence). CDR3 length: 15 residues. DNA of the CDR3: TGTGCCAGCAGCTTGGATGGAGGGCCGGGTGAAAAACTGTTTTTT. Protein sequence: CASSLDGGPGEKLFF.

The J gene is TRBJ2-5, the V gene TRBV7-9, with TRBD2 matching 11 bases. The V and J ends lost 3 bases and 3 bases, in that order; junction bases with no gene match: 9. This CDR3 contains 17 residues. Germline CDR1 reads SEHNR; CDR2 reads FQNEAQ (reference sequence). In DNA form, the CDR3 reads TGTGCCAGCAGCTTCACTAGCGGGAGTAAGTTGAAAGAGACCCAGTACTTC. Translating it yields CASSFTSGSKLKETQYF.

J is TRBJ1-2 and V is TRBV25-1, with 10 bases identical to TRBD1. The CDR3 sequence is 14 residues long. Germline V lookup: CDR1 MGHDK, CDR2 SYGVNS. V lost 2 bases, J lost 6 bases, and 3 bases stayed unmatched. This chain's CDR3 is CASSERGTGDGYTF. The DNA of the CDR3 is TGTGCCAGCAGTGAACGGGGGACAGGGGATGGCTACACCTTC.

This clone was seen only a few times. This sequence joins TRBV19 and TRBJ1-4; D not resolved. Germline values: CDR1 LNHDA, CDR2 SQIVND (reference sequence). The V end was cut by 5 bases, the J end by 1 base, with 8 bases between. The CDR3 is made up of 14 amino acids. CDR3 sequence reads: CASSETLTNEKLFF. The CDR3 coding sequence is TGTGCCAGTAGTGAGACACTAACTAATGAAAAACTGTTTTTT.

V is TRBV6-6 and J is TRBJ1-2, with a possible D match to TRBD1 (5 bases). Deletions cut 6 bases from V and 12 bases from J, with 23 bases between. The CDR3 sequence is 14 residues long. CDR1 is MNHNY and CDR2 is SVGAGI in the germline V gene (reference sequence). CDR3 in DNA: TGTGCCAGCAGGTCAATACCAGACAGTTGGGGAAACACCTTC. Encoded protein: CASRSIPDSWGNTF.

This sequence joins TRBV12-3 or TRBV12-4 and TRBJ1-2, with 8 bases lining up with TRBD1. Trimming cost V 5 bases and J 4 bases; bases outside gene matches: 3. This CDR3 spans 13 amino acids. CDR3: CASSVQGGYGYTF. The CDR3 DNA is TGTGCCAGCAGTGTACAGGGGGGCTATGGCTACACCTTC.

The chain recombines TRBV7-2 with TRBJ2-5; 7 positions match TRBD2. The V gene's germline CDR1 is SGHTA and CDR2 FQGNSA. This CDR3 is 16 amino acids long. After removal of 1 base from V and 3 bases from J, the junction contained 8 bases not matched to a gene. CDR3 nucleotides: TGTGCCAGCAGCTTAGGGGGGGAGGGCCAAAAAGAGACCCAGTACTTC. Encoded protein: CASSLGGEGQKETQYF.

This clone was seen a handful of times. The V gene is TRBV3-1 (or the pseudogene TRBV3-2), the J gene TRBJ2-2; 8 bases are a match to TRBD1. CDR3 size: 16 residues. The V gene end was trimmed by 8 bases and the J gene end by 2 bases; junction bases not matched to a gene: 10. In germline, CDR1 is LGHDT, CDR2 YNNKEL (reference sequence). This CDR3 is CASVRRQGLNTGELFF. The CDR3 DNA reads as TGTGCCAGCGTACGAAGACAGGGGTTAAACACCGGGGAGCTGTTTTTT.

DNA for the CDR3: TGTGCCTGGAATGTCAGGGAAGGTGAAAAACTGTTTTTT. It specifies CAWNVREGEKLFF. This chain uses TRBV30 with TRBJ1-4, with D perhaps matching TRBD1 (5 bases). This CDR3 is built from 13 residues. Germline V CDR1 and CDR2: GTSNPN, SVGIG (reference sequence). V dropped 4 bases and J dropped 7 bases, with 13 bases sitting between them.

The CDR3 DNA is TGTGCCAGCAGCCAAGAACTAGCGGATGAGCAGTTCTTC. Its translation: CASSQELADEQFF. The V call is TRBV4-2, the J call TRBJ2-1; the match to TRBD2 covers 8 bases. Per germline, CDR1 LGHNA and CDR2 YNFKEQ. The CDR3 totals 13 residues. The V and J ends lost 0 bases and 8 bases, in that order; junction bases with no gene match: 0.

This chain uses TRBV11-2 with TRBJ2-1; TRBD2 aligns across 7 bases. Germline V gene lookup returns CDR1 SGHAT and CDR2 FQNNGV. This CDR3 comprises 16 residues. Trimming removed 2 bases from V and 7 bases from J; junction bases left unmatched: 11. The DNA of the CDR3 is TGTGCCAGCAGCTTACCTCGGGAGAGCGGGAAGAATGAGCAGTTCTTC. Protein sequence: CASSLPRESGKNEQFF.